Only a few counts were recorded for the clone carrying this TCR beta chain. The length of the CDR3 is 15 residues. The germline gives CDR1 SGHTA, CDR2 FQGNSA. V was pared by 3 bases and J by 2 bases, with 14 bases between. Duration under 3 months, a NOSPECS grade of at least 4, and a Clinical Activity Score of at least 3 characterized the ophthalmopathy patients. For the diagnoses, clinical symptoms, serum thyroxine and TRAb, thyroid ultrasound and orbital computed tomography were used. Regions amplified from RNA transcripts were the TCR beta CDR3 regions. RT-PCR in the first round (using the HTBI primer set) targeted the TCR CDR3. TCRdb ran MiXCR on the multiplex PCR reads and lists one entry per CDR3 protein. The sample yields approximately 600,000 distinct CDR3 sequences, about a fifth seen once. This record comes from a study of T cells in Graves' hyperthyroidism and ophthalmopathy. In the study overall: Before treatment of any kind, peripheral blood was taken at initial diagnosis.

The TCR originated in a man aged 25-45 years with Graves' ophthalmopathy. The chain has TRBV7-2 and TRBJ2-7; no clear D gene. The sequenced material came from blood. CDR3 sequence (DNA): TGTGCCAGCAGCTTGAATGGAGTGGCGACCTACGAGCAGTACTTC. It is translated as CASSLNGVATYEQYF.